Listed below are T cell receptor beta chains from one sample, sequenced in a study of CD8 T cells in ankylosing spondylitis. TCRdb recomputed calls from the 5' RACE reads with MiXCR, one row per CDR3 protein. The repertoire includes approximately 350,000 distinct CDR3 sequences, about 15% of them detected once, and about 1.1% sits in the top ten. Sequences were obtained from blood, either unsorted or a sorted T cell fraction (not recorded which). These receptors originate from a male donor with ankylosing spondylitis or in good health (not recorded which). Both conserved end residues are trimmed from each CDR3. D genes are given only for firm matches. Not all rows give a size; the values are once, few, many and, for expanded clones, a class.

NA,TRBV10-3,TRBJ1-1,NA,AISESLQGNTEAF
few,TRBV11-3,TRBJ2-1,NA,ASSPGIESYNEQF
few,TRBV2,TRBJ2-1,TRBD2,ASSMGLAGYNEQF
many,TRBV11-1,TRBJ2-2,NA,ASRKHSNTGELF
few,TRBV7-9,TRBJ1-4,NA,ASRVDEKLF
few,TRBV15,TRBJ1-2,TRBD1,ATSLSVGTANYGYT
NA,TRBV3-1,TRBJ1-2,NA,ASSLVEWGGGYT
few,TRBV12-3/TRBV12-4,TRBJ1-5,NA,ASSLGGAKDQPQH
NA,TRBV12-3/TRBV12-4,TRBJ1-1,NA,ASSPPAGINTEAF
few,TRBV10-3,TRBJ1-1,NA,AISEGLGSEAF
few,TRBV5-4,TRBJ2-2,NA,ASRQGNTGELF
NA,TRBV3-1,TRBJ2-7,TRBD2,ASTPSSGFSYEQY
NA,TRBV5-1,TRBJ2-3,TRBD2,ASSLVGAEAGGPLGDTQY
once,TRBV7-8,TRBJ1-1,NA,ASSPQEANTEAF
NA,TRBV9,TRBJ2-3,TRBD2,ASSLQGLAGVDTQY
few,TRBV15,TRBJ1-4,NA,ATSRTVATNEKLF
NA,TRBV12-3/TRBV12-4,TRBJ1-3,TRBD1,ASRGGTAYSGNTTY
few,TRBV4-1,TRBJ1-1,NA,ASSQDPSSNTEAF
NA,TRBV4-1,TRBJ2-5,TRBD2,ASSLRASGRGETQY
few,TRBV5-6,TRBJ1-2,NA,ASSLDAGGDYGYT
NA,TRBV2,TRBJ1-2,NA,ASSEDRTWGANYGYT
few,TRBV3-1,TRBJ2-7,TRBD2,ASSPLGTSGYEQY
few,TRBV7-9,TRBJ2-3,NA,ASSFISGLLDTQY
few,TRBV7-2,TRBJ2-1,TRBD2,ASSSELAVSYNEQF
NA,TRBV10-3,TRBJ2-3,TRBD2,AITGGGSTDTQY
NA,TRBV7-2,TRBJ2-3,NA,ASSLGRGEYTQY
few,TRBV4-2,TRBJ2-2,TRBD2,ASSQDHGEGAWAGELF
many,TRBV7-2,TRBJ2-1,TRBD2,ASSSSGGARNEQF
NA,TRBV10-3,TRBJ1-1,NA,AISEGPGHRTGHTEAF
few,TRBV20-1,TRBJ2-7,TRBD1,SAMRDRSYEQY
NA,TRBV19,TRBJ2-2,TRBD2,ASSRLAANTGELF
few,TRBV12-3/TRBV12-4,TRBJ2-3,TRBD2,ASSLAGGGLS
few,TRBV6-5,TRBJ2-4,TRBD1,ASSYSGTGAEKNIQY
NA,TRBV3-1,TRBJ2-5,NA,ASSNGPQRGETQY
many,TRBV12-3/TRBV12-4,TRBJ1-6,NA,ASSLGGDSPLH
NA,TRBV5-1,TRBJ2-7,NA,ASSPGGREQY
few,TRBV6-5,TRBJ1-6,NA,ASSYSGVPLAGDNSPLH
few,TRBV5-1,TRBJ2-7,TRBD1,ASSHITGATSYEQY
NA,TRBV29-1,TRBJ2-6,NA,SVPQAQGANVLT
NA,TRBV5-1,TRBJ2-7,NA,ASSLDSGYYEQY
few,TRBV20-1,TRBJ2-1,NA,SGQYSYNEQF
few,TRBV30,TRBJ1-2,TRBD1,AWKPPGGGYGYT
NA,TRBV6-1,TRBJ1-2,NA,ASSEAVGGNGYT
few,TRBV20-1,TRBJ2-1,TRBD2,SAPPTSGVGEQF
few,TRBV12-3/TRBV12-4,TRBJ2-5,TRBD2,ASSISSGGWQETQY
many,TRBV11-2,TRBJ2-3,TRBD2,ASSLGGGFGTDTQY
NA,TRBV12-3/TRBV12-4,TRBJ1-2,TRBD1,ASRADERGHGYGYT